These T cell receptor beta chains were read from a single sample in a study of technical replicates of blood from a few donors. Measured with immunoSEQ multiplex PCR; TCRdb has only the in-frame clones, and not every one. The sample has 55,000 to 65,000 clones, 95% to 98% seen once. Sequencing used T cells isolated from PBMCs. The receptors were sampled from a human donor in good health. Both conserved end residues are part of each CDR3. Each record gives: CDR3 length, clone size, V gene, J gene, D gene, CDR3 DNA, CDR3 protein. D genes are given only for firm matches. Some rows have no size entry. The others give once, few or many, or a class for an expanded clone.

>14|NA|TRBV15|TRBJ1-5|TRBD1
TGTGCCACCAGCAGCACACCCCGACAGGGCACCCAGCATTTT
CATSSTPRQGTQHF
>13|NA|TRBV7-9|TRBJ2-7|NA
TGTGCCAGCAGCCATGGGTACTACTACGAGCAGTACTTC
CASSHGYYYEQYF
>16|NA|TRBV9|TRBJ2-2|NA
TGTGCCAGCAGCGTAGATTTAGAAGTTAGCACCGGGGAGCTGTTTTTT
CASSVDLEVSTGELFF
>15|NA|TRBV30|TRBJ2-2|TRBD1
TGTGCCTGGAATGAGGATGGACAGGGAACCGGGGAGCTGTTTTTT
CAWNEDGQGTGELFF
>15|NA|TRBV28|TRBJ1-2|NA
TGTGCCAGCAGTTCCCTAGAGGACACGGCGTATGGCTACACCTTC
CASSSLEDTAYGYTF
>16|NA|TRBV15|TRBJ2-7|TRBD2
TGTGCCACCAGCAGAGTCACCGGGACTAGCGGGAGAGAACAGTACTTC
CATSRVTGTSGREQYF
>12|NA|TRBV12-5|TRBJ1-2|NA
TGTGCTAGTGGTTTGAGGGGATATGGCTACACCTTC
CASGLRGYGYTF
>14|NA|TRBV28|TRBJ1-5|TRBD1
TGTGCCAGCCAGACAGGGGGCGCAGGGCAGCCCCAGCATTTT
CASQTGGAGQPQHF
>11|NA|TRBV6-5|TRBJ1-3|NA
TGTGCCTCCATTTCTGGAAACACCATATATTTT
CASISGNTIYF
>14|NA|TRBV15|TRBJ2-3|NA
TGTGCCACCAGCAGAGAGGGCTCCCCGGATACGCAGTATTTT
CATSREGSPDTQYF
>15|NA|TRBV28|TRBJ1-2|NA
TGTGCCAGCAGTTCAACCTCGTCAGTTCTCTATGGCTACACCTTC
CASSSTSSVLYGYTF
>13|NA|TRBV4-1|TRBJ2-7|NA
TGCGCCAGCAGCCTGAGGGGGAGCTACGAGCAGTACTTC
CASSLRGSYEQYF
>16|NA|TRBV27|TRBJ2-1|NA
TGTGCCAGCAGTTTATCCCTACCCGAGCCGCACAATGAGCAGTTCTTC
CASSLSLPEPHNEQFF
>15|NA|TRBV19|TRBJ2-3|NA
TGTGCCAGTAGTATAGACAGCGGGAGCACAGATACGCAGTATTTT
CASSIDSGSTDTQYF
>14|NA|TRBV7-8|TRBJ1-5|NA
TGTGCCAGCAGCTTACGAGACAATCTTCAGCCCCAGCATTTT
CASSLRDNLQPQHF
>14|NA|TRBV19|TRBJ2-1|NA
TGTGCCAGTAGTACCCCCTTATCGGGTAATGAGCAGTTCTTC
CASSTPLSGNEQFF
>17|NA|TRBV7-8|TRBJ2-2|NA
TGTGCCAGCAGCCCAACGCGGTTCGTCGCGAACACCGGGGAGCTGTTTTTT
CASSPTRFVANTGELFF
>15|NA|TRBV29-1|TRBJ2-1|TRBD2
TGCAGCGTCAGACTAGCGGGAGGGCCCTACAATGAGCAGTTCTTC
CSVRLAGGPYNEQFF
>14|NA|TRBV9|TRBJ2-7|NA
TGTGCCAGCAGCGTAAACTCATTCTCCTACGAGCAGTACTTC
CASSVNSFSYEQYF
>14|NA|TRBV28|TRBJ2-1|TRBD2
TGTGCCAGCAGGAAACTAGCGGTCTACAATGAGCAGTTCTTC
CASRKLAVYNEQFF
>16|NA|TRBV19|TRBJ1-1|NA
TGTGCCAGTAGCGCCATACCGGGATCATGGGTCACTGAAGCTTTCTTT
CASSAIPGSWVTEAFF
>14|NA|TRBV2|TRBJ2-1|TRBD1
TGTGCCATACACAGGGGATACTCCTACAATGAGCAGTTCTTC
CAIHRGYSYNEQFF
>13|NA|TRBV10-1|TRBJ2-1|NA
TGCGCCAGCAGAATGGGGGAGGAGTATGAGCAGTTCTTC
CASRMGEEYEQFF
>13|NA|TRBV6-5|TRBJ2-4|NA
TGTGCCAGCAATAGAGGCGGAGAAAACATTCAGTACTTC
CASNRGGENIQYF
>15|NA|TRBV9|TRBJ2-1|NA
TGTGCCAGCAGCGGCCGGGACTGGGCTTACAATGAGCAGTTCTTC
CASSGRDWAYNEQFF
>13|NA|TRBV5-1|TRBJ2-3|NA
TGCGCCAGCAGCCCCGAACTCCCAGATACGCAGTATTTT
CASSPELPDTQYF
>15|NA|TRBV5-4|TRBJ2-7|TRBD2
TGTGCCAGCAGCTATTCAGCGGGAGGGCCTTACGAGCAGTACTTC
CASSYSAGGPYEQYF
>16|NA|TRBV5-6|TRBJ2-1|NA
TGTGCCAGCAGCTTGGTCTTGGGGGAGGGGGGCAATGAGCAGTTCTTC
CASSLVLGEGGNEQFF
>14|NA|TRBV11-2|TRBJ2-5|TRBD2
TGTGCCAGCAGCTTAGTCCCGGGGGGTGGGACCCAGTACTTC
CASSLVPGGGTQYF
>15|NA|TRBV5-1|TRBJ2-2|TRBD1
TGCGCCAGCAGCTTGGGGGACAGGGGGCAAGGGGAGCTGTTTTTT
CASSLGDRGQGELFF
>15|NA|TRBV5-1|TRBJ2-1|NA
TGCGCCAGCAGCTTGGTTACGGGAGTAGACAATGAGCAGTTCTTC
CASSLVTGVDNEQFF
>17|NA|TRBV7-6|TRBJ2-5|TRBD2
TGTGCCAGCAGCTTAGTCCACTCGGGGACTAAGGAGGAGACCCAGTACTTC
CASSLVHSGTKEETQYF
>13|NA|TRBV30|TRBJ1-2|NA
TGTGCCTGGGGCCGTGGGGGGATCTATGGCTACACCTTC
CAWGRGGIYGYTF
>13|NA|TRBV27|TRBJ2-3|NA
TGTGCCAGCAGTTCGCAACTAGCAGATACGCAGTATTTT
CASSSQLADTQYF
>15|few|TRBV7-9|TRBJ1-2|NA
TGTGCCAGCAGCTTAGTGCTGCAAGACAGCTATGGCTACACCTTC
CASSLVLQDSYGYTF
>16|NA|TRBV28|TRBJ1-2|TRBD1
TGTGCCAGCAGTCTAACCGGGACAGGGACCTTTGTAGGCTACACCTTC
CASSLTGTGTFVGYTF
>15|NA|TRBV6-5|TRBJ1-4|TRBD1
TGTGCCAGCAGTTACTCGACAGGGACCAATGAAAAACTGTTTTTT
CASSYSTGTNEKLFF
>12|NA|TRBV14|TRBJ2-7|NA
TGTGCCAGCAGCCAAGACGGTTACGAGCAGTACTTC
CASSQDGYEQYF
>14|NA|TRBV6-1|TRBJ2-7|NA
TGTGCCAGCAGTGAATGGCTTTCCAACTACGAGCAGTACTTC
CASSEWLSNYEQYF
>14|NA|TRBV11-2|TRBJ1-3|NA
TGTGCCAGCAGCAGGGGGGGGGCTGGAAACACCATATATTTT
CASSRGGAGNTIYF
>18|once|TRBV11-2|TRBJ2-5|TRBD1
TGTGCCAGCAGTCAAACCCCAGGGGGACAGGGAAGGGAAGAGACCCAGTACTTC
CASSQTPGGQGREETQYF
>13|NA|TRBV6-6|TRBJ2-5|TRBD1
TGTGCCAGCAGAGACAGGGGGCGAGAGACCCAGTACTTC
CASRDRGRETQYF
>16|NA|TRBV7-9|TRBJ2-7|TRBD2
TGTGCCAGCAGCCCCAGGACTAGCGGGTTCTGGTACGAGCAGTACTTC
CASSPRTSGFWYEQYF
>18|NA|TRBV13|TRBJ2-6|TRBD2
TGTGCCAGCAGCCCAAGACTAGCTTCTAGGTTTGGGGCCAACGTCCTGACTTTC
CASSPRLASRFGANVLTF
>14|NA|TRBV28|TRBJ2-1|NA
TGTGCCAGCAGTTTAGGTGGCGGGTCCGATGAGCAGTTCTTC
CASSLGGGSDEQFF
>15|NA|TRBV5-1|TRBJ1-1|NA
TGCGCCAGCAGCCGTTATCCGGAGGCGAACACTGAAGCTTTCTTT
CASSRYPEANTEAFF
>14|NA|TRBV6-5|TRBJ2-1|TRBD2
TGTGCCAGCAGACCACTAGCGGGAGGAAATGAGCAGTTCTTC
CASRPLAGGNEQFF
>15|NA|TRBV19|TRBJ1-5|TRBD1
TGTGCCAGTAAGCTTGGACAGGGGAACAATCAGCCCCAGCATTTT
CASKLGQGNNQPQHF
>15|NA|TRBV7-6|TRBJ1-3|NA
TGTGCCAGCAGCAGCACAGGGCAACTCGGAAACACCATATATTTT
CASSSTGQLGNTIYF
>16|NA|TRBV2|TRBJ2-7|NA
TGTGCCAGCAGTGGGGGGGACAGTTATCCGGCAGACGAGCAGTACTTC
CASSGGDSYPADEQYF
>12|NA|TRBV28|TRBJ2-2|NA
TGTGCCAGCAGTTTGCCGGCCGGGGAGCTGTTTTTT
CASSLPAGELFF
>14|NA|TRBV18|TRBJ1-1|NA
TGTGCCAGCTCTCGGAATCTGGAGGACACTGAAGCTTTCTTT
CASSRNLEDTEAFF
>14|NA|TRBV27|TRBJ1-6|TRBD1
TGTGCCAGCACCGGACAGGGAGTAAATTCACCCCTCCACTTT
CASTGQGVNSPLHF
>14|NA|TRBV5-6|TRBJ2-3|TRBD2
TGTGCCAGCAGCGTAGCGGGGGGCACAGATACGCAGTATTTT
CASSVAGGTDTQYF
>14|NA|TRBV5-1|TRBJ2-3|NA
TGCGCCAGCAGCCCCAAGGAGGCTACAGATACGCAGTATTTT
CASSPKEATDTQYF
>16|NA|TRBV4-1|TRBJ2-1|TRBD2
TGCGCCAGCAGCCAATGGAACCCGGGGACTAGCCGAGAGCAGTTCTTC
CASSQWNPGTSREQFF